This TCR beta chain was sequenced for a study of cytotoxic CD8 clonotypes in ibrutinib-treated CLL. Measured with immunoSEQ multiplex PCR; TCRdb has only the in-frame clones, and not every one. This sample carries roughly 300,000 clones, 60% to 80% of them seen once, and the ten largest clones take about 5%. This CDR3 comprises 17 residues. Trimming removed 1 base at V and 0 bases at J, with 16 bases between. CDR1 is WNHNN and CDR2 is SYGVQD in the germline V gene (reference sequence). This sequence joins TRBV10-1 and TRBJ2-7; D might be TRBD1 (5 bases). Sequences were derived from PBMCs, sampled at disease progression, from a patient treated with ibrutinib. The clonotype was recovered from a human donor with chronic lymphocytic leukemia. CDR3 sequence (DNA): TGCGCCAGCAGTGAGTTTAAAGGGGCTTCGAGCTCCTACGAGCAGTACTTC. It codes for CASSEFKGASSSYEQYF.